Following are 23 T cell receptor beta chains from one sample sequenced in a study of T-cell memory formation after mild COVID-19. Each CDR3 protein gets one entry after TCRdb re-called the 5' RACE reads with MiXCR. The sample consists of about 280,000 distinct CDR3 sequences, around 8% of them appearing once. The specimen was PBMCs or a T cell subset sorted from them (not recorded which). The receptors were gathered from a man younger than 35 who had mild COVID-19 (a few samples of this study predate the infection). Cell type and time point are not known.

The rearrangement joins TRBV20-1 to TRBJ2-2, with D possibly being TRBD1 (6 bases). Germline CDR1 reads DFQATT; CDR2 reads SNEGSKA (reference sequence). This CDR3 is 14 amino acids long. Between the trimmed V and J ends, which lost 6 bases and 10 bases, there was a span of 21 bases. CDR3 nucleotides: TGCAGTGCCCTACCTCCGGACAGTAATAAGGAGCTGTTTTTT. This sequence encodes CSALPPDSNKELFF.

The chain uses TRBV7-2 and TRBJ2-5, with unresolved D. Trimming stripped 5 bases from V and 2 bases from J, with 9 bases between. Germline V gene sequence: CDR1 SGHTA, CDR2 FQGNSA. The CDR3 has 13 amino acids. The CDR3 here is CASSRRVQETQYF. DNA of the CDR3: TGTGCCAGCAGCCGCCGCGTGCAAGAGACCCAGTACTTC.

The chain uses TRBV7-2 and TRBJ1-3, with TRBD1 as a possible D gene (5 bases). CDR1 is SGHTA, CDR2 FQGNSA, per germline. Trimming stripped 1 base from V and 1 base from J, with 14 bases between. This CDR3 is 17 amino acids long. The CDR3 is CASSLDSGLGSGNTIYF. DNA for the CDR3: TGTGCCAGCAGCTTAGATTCAGGGCTTGGGTCTGGAAACACCATATATTTT.

V gene TRBV7-2 combines with J gene TRBJ2-7, with 11 bases identical to TRBD2. CDR1 is SGHTA, CDR2 FQGNSA, per germline. The junction had 4 bases not matched to a gene; V was cut back by 0 bases and J by 3 bases. CDR3 length: 16 residues. The CDR3 sequence is CASSLAGTSGNYEQYF. As DNA, the CDR3 is TGTGCCAGCAGCTTAGCGGGGACTAGCGGAAACTACGAGCAGTACTTC. Supplemented by reference TRBV7-2 and TRBJ2-7, the full variable domain reads GAGVSQSPSNKVTEKGKDVELRCDPISGHTALYWYRQSLGQGLEFLIYFQGNSAPDKSGLPSDRFSAERTGGSVSTLTIQRTQQEDSAVYLCASSLAGTSGNYEQYFGPGTRLTVT.

At least ten counts were recorded for this clonotype. The chain recombines TRBV5-1 with TRBJ1-2; a possible D gene is TRBD1 (5 bases). CDR1 and CDR2 from the germline V gene are SGHRS and YFSETQ. The ends were cut back, 4 bases at V and 6 bases at J, with 10 bases in the middle. This CDR3 is 12 amino acids long. The CDR3 DNA follows: TGCGCCAGCAGCACGACAGAGGATGGCTACACCTTC. Translated, it gives CASSTTEDGYTF.

This sequence joins TRBV7-3 and TRBJ2-2, with 8 nucleotides matching TRBD1. This CDR3 comprises 15 residues. Germline CDR1 and CDR2: SGHTA and FQGTGA. Losses at the gene ends were 5 bases for V and 6 bases for J; bases not matched to a gene: 8. The CDR3 sequence: CASSRSGGRPGELFF. CDR3 coding DNA: TGTGCCAGCAGCCGATCAGGGGGCAGGCCCGGGGAGCTGTTTTTT.

This sequence joins TRBV6-1 and TRBJ1-1; D call uncertain. V was trimmed by 8 bases and J by 4 bases, leaving 20 bases between them. This CDR3 is 15 amino acids long. Germline loops: CDR1 MNHNS, CDR2 SASEGT. The CDR3 DNA reads TGTGCCAGCCGCGAACCGGGAGCCCCCTCCACTGAAGCTTTCTTT. This sequence encodes CASREPGAPSTEAFF.

In its sample, this clonotype was seen once. One junction end does not reproduce the germline sequence, and a read error may be involved. The chain recombines TRBV5-6 with TRBJ2-7; 7 bases match TRBD1. CDR3 length equals 15 residues. Germline CDR1 SGHDT, CDR2 YYEEEE. CDR3 bases: TGTGCCAGCAGTTTGGGGGCACAGGGGTCCTACGAGCAGTACTTC. This codes for CASSLGAQGSYEQYF.

The J gene is TRBJ1-1, the V gene TRBV12-3 or TRBV12-4; perhaps TRBD1 as D (5 bases). The V gene lost 7 bases and the J gene lost 1 base, with 10 bases spanning the gap. The CDR3 is 13 residues long. The chain's CDR3 is CASTRQWNTEAFF. The DNA for the CDR3 is TGTGCCAGCACCAGACAGTGGAACACTGAAGCTTTCTTT.

This clonotype was detected ten times or more. The J gene is TRBJ2-1, the V gene TRBV24-1; TRBD2 might be the D (5 bases). This CDR3 region has 15 residues. Trimming took 2 bases from V and 6 from J, leaving 13 bases between them. CDR1 KGHDR and CDR2 SFDVKD come from the germline V gene. The CDR3 reads CATSDSGLFANEQFF. The DNA for the CDR3 is TGTGCCACCAGTGATTCCGGACTTTTCGCCAATGAGCAGTTCTTC.

Only a few counts were recorded for this clonotype. V gene TRBV6-2 or TRBV6-3 combines with J gene TRBJ2-3; D is tentatively TRBD1 or TRBD2 (5 bases each). CDR3 size: 15 residues. V was pared by 5 bases and J by 0 bases, with 12 bases between. From germline, CDR1 is MNHEY and CDR2 SVGEGT. CDR3 loop: CASSKIGASTDTQYF. The DNA of the CDR3 is TGTGCCAGCAGTAAGATCGGGGCTAGCACAGATACGCAGTATTTT.

This clonotype was seen repeatedly, ten times or more. The rearrangement uses TRBV20-1 and TRBJ2-7; D possibly corresponds to TRBD2 (5 bases). V was trimmed by 3 bases and J by 2 bases, leaving 8 bases between them. Germline V gene lookup returns CDR1 DFQATT and CDR2 SNEGSKA (reference sequence). The CDR3 extends over 12 amino acids. The CDR3 loop is CSARVGTYEQYV. The DNA of the CDR3 is TGCAGTGCTAGGGTCGGGACCTACGAGCAGTACGTC.

This clonotype was seen repeatedly, ten times or more. V usage is TRBV24-1 and J usage is TRBJ2-1; 7 bases match TRBD2. Germline V gene data show CDR1 as KGHDR and CDR2 as SFDVKD. The CDR3 is made up of 13 amino acids. V lost 4 bases and J lost 7; bases outside the gene matches: 3. The CDR3 DNA sequence: TGTGCCACCAGTGACTGGGGGGGGAATGAGCAGTTCTTC. Amino acids: CATSDWGGNEQFF.

V is TRBV27 and J is TRBJ2-5; the D gene is possibly TRBD2 (6 bases). The CDR3 length is 17 residues. Germline V gene sequence: CDR1 MNHEY, CDR2 SMNVEV (reference sequence). The V end was cut by 6 bases, the J end by 4 bases, with 24 bases between. CDR3 protein: CASSLAWGLVSSETQYF. CDR3 bases: TGTGCCAGCAGCCTAGCGTGGGGGTTGGTATCGTCAGAGACCCAGTACTTC.

This clonotype was counted at least ten times. This chain links TRBV4-1 with TRBJ2-1; no definite D call. This CDR3 spans 16 amino acids. V shed 0 bases and J shed 5 bases, with 14 bases lying between them. Germline CDR1 is MGHRA and CDR2 is YSYEKL. The CDR3 here is CASSQERSVLNNEQFF. The CDR3 DNA reads as TGCGCCAGCAGCCAAGAACGTTCGGTACTGAACAATGAGCAGTTCTTC.

This clonotype came up many times. The CDR3: CASSLGAGSQDTQYF. In DNA, the CDR3 is TGCGCCAGCAGCTTGGGAGCAGGGTCCCAGGATACGCAGTATTTT. The chain employs TRBV5-1 and TRBJ2-3, with a tentative D call TRBD1 (5 bases). V was clipped by 0 bases and J by 6 bases, with 14 bases between them. From germline, CDR1 is SGHRS and CDR2 YFSETQ. This CDR3 has 15 amino acids.

The chain joins TRBV4-3 to TRBJ2-1; D possibly matches TRBD1 or TRBD2 (6 bases each). Germline CDR1 LGHNA, CDR2 YSLEER. V lost 1 base and J 7 bases, leaving 14 bases between the germline ends. This CDR3 comprises 15 residues. The CDR3 region is CASSQGGARLNEQFF. CDR3 sequence (DNA): TGCGCCAGCAGCCAAGGGGGGGCCCGGTTGAATGAGCAGTTCTTC.

This clonotype was observed a few times. The genes are TRBV6-6 and TRBJ1-2; D is unresolved. Trimming shortened V by 4 bases and J by 12 bases, and 21 bases separated the two germline ends. The CDR3 runs to 14 residues. Germline V lookup: CDR1 MNHNY, CDR2 SVGAGI (reference sequence). As DNA, the CDR3 is TGTGCCAGCAGTTTACGGGCGAACTTAGAGAAAAACACCTTC. It encodes CASSLRANLEKNTF.

This clonotype has just a few counts. The J gene is TRBJ2-7, the V gene TRBV5-1; 7 nucleotides align to TRBD1. Germline V gene lookup returns CDR1 SGHRS and CDR2 YFSETQ. This CDR3 is 14 amino acids long. With 3 bases clipped from V and 3 bases from J, the junction kept 6 bases outside the gene matches. The CDR3 coding sequence is TGCGCCAGCAGCTCCCTAGACAGGGTCTACGAGCAGTACTTC. It yields the protein CASSSLDRVYEQYF.

This rearrangement joins TRBV6-1 to TRBJ1-3; D might be TRBD1 (5 bases). Germline assignment: CDR1 MNHNS and CDR2 SASEGT. There are 15 residues in the CDR3. V lost 8 bases and J 0 bases, leaving 14 bases between the germline ends. The DNA of the CDR3 is TGTGCCAGCCGCGACAGTGGGGACTCTGGAAACACCATATATTTT. This sequence encodes CASRDSGDSGNTIYF.

The chain combines TRBV21-1 with TRBJ2-3; TRBD1 was called by the table and not checked on the DNA. TRBV21-1 is a known pseudogene. This CDR3 region has 18 residues. This CDR3 is CASSKENNGQGVIDTQYF. The CDR3 DNA reads as TGTGCCAGCAGCAAAGAGAACAACGGACAGGGCGTGATAGATACGCAGTATTTT.

The table lists this clonotype with a few counts. The chain carries TRBV12-3 or TRBV12-4 and TRBJ1-2; no reliable D call. The CDR3 is 13 amino acids. Trimming stripped 1 base from V and 8 bases from J, with 11 bases between. This CDR3 reads CASSLGYGSGYTF. For the CDR3, the DNA is TGTGCCAGCAGTTTAGGGTATGGGAGCGGCTACACCTTC.

The genes are TRBV9 and TRBJ2-3, with D perhaps given as TRBD1 or TRBD2 (6 bases each). V lost 7 bases and J lost 2, with 17 bases in between. CDR1 is SGDLS and CDR2 is YYNGEE in the germline V gene. The CDR3 consists of 15 residues. Written as DNA, the CDR3 is TGTGCCAGCGGGGGGCCAATGGGAAACACAGATACGCAGTATTTT. Translating gives CASGGPMGNTDTQYF.